This T cell receptor beta chain comes out of a study of tissue T cells after allogeneic stem cell transplantation. Study-level background: Pathologist review favored tissue samples showing histologically apparent lymphocytes. Overall study findings and caveats: Within patients, tissue anatomy strongly shaped TCR repertoire composition. Across patients, clones rarely overlapped, yet motif clusters were shared tissue-specifically.

Concerning this clone itself: The antigen is undetermined.

Sequencing of TCRbeta CDR3 at survey depth gave sequences and template counts. Here immunoSEQ multiplex PCR was the method, and the copy in TCRdb shows in-frame clones only, minus some. Seen here are about 10,000 clones, 60% observed once, and the top ten hold over 8.5%. V lost 4 bases and J lost 3, with 16 bases in between. Germline V gene data show CDR1 as SGDLS and CDR2 as YYNGEE. This CDR3 region has 15 residues. J is TRBJ1-1 and V is TRBV9; the D gene is possibly TRBD1 (5 bases). Sample: tissue from the jejunum, taken at autopsy. The clonotype comes from a woman between 18 and 55 years old with breast cancer. DNA of the CDR3: TGTGCCAGCAGCAGGAGGTTTGGGGGAGACACTGAAGCTTTCTTT. Its protein product is CASSRRFGGDTEAFF.